The clone carrying this T cell receptor beta chain has just a few counts. What it binds is not known. The sample originates from a study of beta chain features in type 1 diabetes. Study results and limitations: Here, the possible influence of HLA type (on TCRB rearrangement) remained unresolved.

The trim removed 1 base at V and 5 bases at J, leaving 8 bases unmatched. The CDR3 is 15 amino acids. Germline CDR1 and CDR2: SGHTA and FQGNSA. Investigators reverse transcribed all isolated RNA, so they sequenced expressed TCRB transcripts. Repertoires were generated with immunoSEQ multiplex PCR, while TCRdb's copy carries only in-frame clones and drops some. The sample has 970,000 or so clones, roughly 17% seen once. V gene TRBV7-2 combines with J gene TRBJ2-7, with 7 bases lining up with TRBD2. This clonotype was sampled from a woman under 30 in good health. Sequencing input: naive CD4+ T cells from blood. CDR3 loop: CASSLGAGVSDEQYF. The CDR3 DNA reads as TGTGCCAGCAGCTTAGGTGCGGGAGTTAGCGACGAGCAGTACTTC. Filled out from reference TRBV7-2 and TRBJ2-7, the complete variable domain reads GAGVSQSPSNKVTEKGKDVELRCDPISGHTALYWYRQSLGQGLEFLIYFQGNSAPDKSGLPSDRFSAERTGGSVSTLTIQRTQQEDSAVYLCASSLGAGVSDEQYFGPGTRLTVT.